Each of the 21 T cell receptor beta chains below was sequenced from the same sample in a study of technical replicates of blood from a few donors. The repertoire was sequenced with immunoSEQ multiplex PCR; TCRdb's copy has only in-frame clones and lacks some. The sample gives some 70,000 clones, 88% of which show up once; 4.6% is in the top ten. The sequenced sample was PBMCs. These receptor sequences come from a human donor in good health. Some clones in this sample may be carry-over from other donors' samples.

V and J are TRBV7-2 and TRBJ1-1, with D possibly matching TRBD1 (5 bases). Germline V gives CDR1 SGHTA, CDR2 FQGNSA. V was cut by 3 bases and J by 1 base, with 15 bases left in between. CDR3 size: 16 residues. The CDR3 loop is CASSFQVGGGNTEAFF. CDR3 sequence (DNA): TGTGCCAGCAGCTTTCAGGTGGGGGGTGGGAACACTGAAGCTTTCTTT.

The V call is TRBV11-2, the J call TRBJ1-1; D might be TRBD1 (5 bases). The germline gives CDR1 SGHAT, CDR2 FQNNGV. V dropped 8 bases and J dropped 5 bases, with 21 bases sitting between them. The CDR3 is 15 residues long. CDR3 amino acids: CASQPFGTAGTEAFF. The DNA for the CDR3 is TGTGCCAGCCAACCATTCGGGACGGCGGGGACTGAAGCTTTCTTT. Full variable domain (remainder filled in from reference TRBV11-2 and TRBJ1-1): EAGVAQSPRYKIIEKRQSVAFWCNPISGHATLYWYQQILGQGPKLLIQFQNNGVVDDSQLPKDRFSAERLKGVDSTLKIQPAKLEDSAVYLCASQPFGTAGTEAFFGQGTRLTVV.

This chain connects TRBV4-2 to TRBJ1-1; no clear D gene. Trimming stripped 3 bases from V and 1 base from J, with 12 bases between. This CDR3 has 15 residues. Germline lookup yields CDR1 LGHNA and CDR2 YNFKEQ. CDR3 protein: CASSQAPGANTEAFF. Written as DNA, the CDR3 is TGTGCCAGCAGCCAGGCCCCCGGAGCGAACACTGAAGCTTTCTTT.

The J gene is TRBJ1-4, the V gene TRBV5-1; D possibly corresponds to TRBD1 (6 bases). The V end was cut by 2 bases, the J end by 8 bases, with 16 bases between. CDR1 and CDR2 from the germline V gene are SGHRS and YFSETQ. This CDR3 has 15 residues. The CDR3 sequence is CASSLNGGGEEKLFF. In DNA form, the CDR3 reads TGCGCCAGCAGCTTAAATGGAGGGGGGGAGGAAAAACTGTTTTTT.

V is TRBV18 and J is TRBJ1-1; perhaps TRBD1 as D (6 bases). CDR3 length: 14 residues. V dropped 1 base and J dropped 4 bases, with 10 bases sitting between them. Per germline, CDR1 KGHSH and CDR2 LQKENI. The CDR3 sequence: CASSPRTGLTEAFF. CDR3 DNA: TGTGCCAGCTCACCACGAACAGGGCTCACTGAAGCTTTCTTT.

The J gene is TRBJ1-2, the V gene TRBV28; TRBD1 aligns across 7 bases. This CDR3 contains 15 residues. V lost 4 bases to trimming and J lost 2 bases; unmatched junction nucleotides: 7. CDR1 MDHEN and CDR2 SYDVKM come from the germline V gene. CDR3 bases: TGTGCCAGCAGTTCCGGGGACAGAGTGAACTATGGCTACACCTTC. Translated: CASSSGDRVNYGYTF.

The gene calls are TRBV14 and TRBJ1-4; 7 bases fit TRBD1. CDR1 SGHDN and CDR2 FVKESK come from the germline V gene. The V and J ends lost 8 bases and 0 bases, in that order; junction bases with no gene match: 12. The CDR3 runs 17 residues. The CDR3 loop is CASPRGDRAATNEKLFF. In DNA, the CDR3 is TGTGCCAGCCCCAGAGGTGACAGGGCTGCAACTAATGAAAAACTGTTTTTT.

CDR3 bases: TGTGCCAGCAGTTACGGCGGGACTCTTTCCTACGAGCAGTACTTC. Residues: CASSYGGTLSYEQYF. The chain joins TRBV6-5 to TRBJ2-7, with D possibly being TRBD2 (6 bases). Looked up from germline, CDR1 is MNHEY and CDR2 is SVGAGI. V was pared by 2 bases and J by 1 base, with 12 bases between. CDR3 length equals 15 residues.

In DNA, the CDR3 is TGTGCCAGCAGCCGTCGCCGGGGCTACGAGCAGTACTTC. Translating gives CASSRRRGYEQYF. This sequence joins TRBV5-8 and TRBJ2-7; a possible D gene is TRBD2 (5 bases). CDR3 length: 13 amino acids. The germline V gene encodes CDR1 SGHTS and CDR2 YDEGEE. V shed 4 bases and J shed 3 bases, with 11 bases lying between them.

This chain links TRBV18 with TRBJ2-1; D remains unclear. This CDR3 spans 18 amino acids. CDR1 KGHSH and CDR2 LQKENI come from the germline V gene. The V end lost 2 bases, the J end lost 0 bases, and 17 bases lay between the germline ends. CDR3 nucleotide sequence: TGTGCCAGCTCACCAAATCAGGTCCCCGTACACTCCTACAATGAGCAGTTCTTC. Residues: CASSPNQVPVHSYNEQFF.

The chain recombines TRBV30 with TRBJ2-1, with TRBD2 matching over 11 bases. The CDR3 length is 14 residues. Trimming took 2 bases from V and 10 from J; bases not matched to a gene: 7. From germline, CDR1 is GTSNPN and CDR2 SVGIG (reference sequence). For the CDR3, the DNA is TGTGCCTGGAGTCCGGGACTAGCGGACGGGGAGCAGTTCTTC. This encodes CAWSPGLADGEQFF.

This clone was seen a single time. J is TRBJ2-7 and V is TRBV4-3; TRBD2 aligns across 8 bases. CDR1 is LGHNA and CDR2 is YSLEER in the germline V gene. Trimming cost V 4 bases and J 2 bases; bases outside gene matches: 10. The CDR3 runs to 16 residues. As DNA, the CDR3 is TGCGCCAGCAGCCCGGACCTGCGGGGGGCCGCCTACGAGCAGTACTTC. Protein: CASSPDLRGAAYEQYF.

This clone was picked up one time. This sequence joins TRBV4-1 and TRBJ2-5; the D gene is possibly TRBD2 (6 bases). V dropped 5 bases and J dropped 1 base, with 20 bases sitting between them. There are 17 residues in the CDR3. In germline, CDR1 is MGHRA, CDR2 YSYEKL. CDR3 sequence: CASSSTPMGGFQETQYF. The CDR3 DNA reads as TGCGCCAGCAGCTCAACTCCAATGGGGGGATTCCAAGAGACCCAGTACTTC.

The genes are TRBV28 and TRBJ1-4; no reliable D call. The CDR3 consists of 14 residues. The germline V and J ends were trimmed by 6 bases and 6 bases, with 14 bases remaining between them. Germline CDR1 MDHEN, CDR2 SYDVKM. The CDR3 DNA sequence: TGTGCCAGCAGCTTGAGTGGTTTCGATGAAAAACTGTTTTTT. This encodes CASSLSGFDEKLFF.

The chain employs TRBV10-3 and TRBJ1-6; D gene ambiguous. Trimming cost V 9 bases and J 9 bases, with 18 bases left between them. The CDR3 runs to 14 residues. Germline V gene sequence: CDR1 ENHRY, CDR2 SYGVKD. In DNA form, the CDR3 reads TGTGCCATTAACCGGGAAGGCGTGGGTTCACCCCTCCACTTT. Its protein product is CAINREGVGSPLHF.

This chain uses TRBV6-1 with TRBJ2-3, with D possibly TRBD2 on 5 matching bases. V lost 5 bases and J 5 bases, leaving 8 bases between the germline ends. Germline assignment: CDR1 MNHNS and CDR2 SASEGT. CDR3 length: 12 residues. CDR3 bases: TGTGCCAGCAGTCGAGGAGGAGATACGCAGTATTTT. It codes for CASSRGGDTQYF.

The chain joins TRBV7-9 to TRBJ2-7; possibly TRBD1 for D (5 bases). This CDR3 has 12 residues. Trimming stripped 4 bases from V and 4 bases from J, with 8 bases between. Germline values: CDR1 SEHNR, CDR2 FQNEAQ (reference sequence). For the CDR3, the DNA is TGTGCCAGCAGCTCGGACACTTACGAGCAGTACTTC. The encoded protein is CASSSDTYEQYF.

The chain recombines TRBV2 with TRBJ2-4; D is possibly TRBD1 (5 bases). The V gene's germline CDR1 is SNHLY and CDR2 FYNNEI. This CDR3 region has 17 residues. The ends were cut back, 1 base at V and 0 bases at J, with 13 bases in the middle. DNA for the CDR3: TGTGCCAGCAGTGAAGTCTTGCGACAGAAAGCCAAAAACATTCAGTACTTC. The encoded protein is CASSEVLRQKAKNIQYF.

This chain links TRBV5-1 with TRBJ2-1; 7 nucleotides line up with TRBD2. Germline CDR1 reads SGHRS; CDR2 reads YFSETQ. Trimming removed 0 bases from V and 8 bases from J; junction bases left unmatched: 14. CDR3 length: 17 residues. The CDR3 DNA sequence: TGCGCCAGCAGCTTGGGGGGAGGGCCGGGTCCTGTGGATGAGCAGTTCTTC. Amino acid sequence: CASSLGGGPGPVDEQFF.

This chain links TRBV7-2 with TRBJ2-2; 7 nucleotides agree with TRBD2. Germline V gives CDR1 SGHTA, CDR2 FQGNSA. V trimming: 5 bases; J trimming: 7 bases; junction bases outside the gene matches: 10. The CDR3 runs 15 residues. The CDR3 DNA follows: TGTGCCAGCAGCGCTTCGGCGGGAGAAGTCGGGGAGCTGTTTTTT. This sequence encodes CASSASAGEVGELFF.

The J gene is TRBJ2-1, the V gene TRBV4-1; 9 nucleotides match TRBD1. The junction had 10 bases not matched to a gene; V was cut back by 0 bases and J by 10 bases. Germline values: CDR1 MGHRA, CDR2 YSYEKL. This CDR3 contains 16 residues. The CDR3 spells CASSQDHVTGGGEQFF. For the CDR3, the DNA is TGCGCCAGCAGCCAAGATCATGTGACAGGGGGAGGGGAGCAGTTCTTC.